This T cell receptor beta chain stems from a study of blood T cell repertoires in COVID-19. The overall study: The United States, Italy and Spain supplied acute and convalescent COVID-19 samples. Nucleic acid was either cDNA or gDNA, and it came from T cells, B-cell-depleted T cells, or PBMCs.

In this sample, this clone turned up a few times. The protocol was immunoSEQ multiplex PCR, while the TCRdb copy is restricted to in-frame clones and leaves out a portion. Of around 25,000 clones listed, about nine tenths are singletons. Input material: peripheral blood. This clonotype originated in a woman between 45 and 65 years old with active COVID-19.

CDR3 in amino acids: CASSIAGTYNEQFF. CDR3 bases: TGCGCCAGTTCAATAGCGGGAACCTACAATGAGCAGTTCTTC. The chain is built from TRBV5-1 and TRBJ2-1; 8 nucleotides match TRBD2. From germline, CDR1 is SGHRS and CDR2 YFSETQ. The CDR3 extends over 14 amino acids. V lost 8 bases, J lost 2 bases, and 6 bases stayed unmatched.